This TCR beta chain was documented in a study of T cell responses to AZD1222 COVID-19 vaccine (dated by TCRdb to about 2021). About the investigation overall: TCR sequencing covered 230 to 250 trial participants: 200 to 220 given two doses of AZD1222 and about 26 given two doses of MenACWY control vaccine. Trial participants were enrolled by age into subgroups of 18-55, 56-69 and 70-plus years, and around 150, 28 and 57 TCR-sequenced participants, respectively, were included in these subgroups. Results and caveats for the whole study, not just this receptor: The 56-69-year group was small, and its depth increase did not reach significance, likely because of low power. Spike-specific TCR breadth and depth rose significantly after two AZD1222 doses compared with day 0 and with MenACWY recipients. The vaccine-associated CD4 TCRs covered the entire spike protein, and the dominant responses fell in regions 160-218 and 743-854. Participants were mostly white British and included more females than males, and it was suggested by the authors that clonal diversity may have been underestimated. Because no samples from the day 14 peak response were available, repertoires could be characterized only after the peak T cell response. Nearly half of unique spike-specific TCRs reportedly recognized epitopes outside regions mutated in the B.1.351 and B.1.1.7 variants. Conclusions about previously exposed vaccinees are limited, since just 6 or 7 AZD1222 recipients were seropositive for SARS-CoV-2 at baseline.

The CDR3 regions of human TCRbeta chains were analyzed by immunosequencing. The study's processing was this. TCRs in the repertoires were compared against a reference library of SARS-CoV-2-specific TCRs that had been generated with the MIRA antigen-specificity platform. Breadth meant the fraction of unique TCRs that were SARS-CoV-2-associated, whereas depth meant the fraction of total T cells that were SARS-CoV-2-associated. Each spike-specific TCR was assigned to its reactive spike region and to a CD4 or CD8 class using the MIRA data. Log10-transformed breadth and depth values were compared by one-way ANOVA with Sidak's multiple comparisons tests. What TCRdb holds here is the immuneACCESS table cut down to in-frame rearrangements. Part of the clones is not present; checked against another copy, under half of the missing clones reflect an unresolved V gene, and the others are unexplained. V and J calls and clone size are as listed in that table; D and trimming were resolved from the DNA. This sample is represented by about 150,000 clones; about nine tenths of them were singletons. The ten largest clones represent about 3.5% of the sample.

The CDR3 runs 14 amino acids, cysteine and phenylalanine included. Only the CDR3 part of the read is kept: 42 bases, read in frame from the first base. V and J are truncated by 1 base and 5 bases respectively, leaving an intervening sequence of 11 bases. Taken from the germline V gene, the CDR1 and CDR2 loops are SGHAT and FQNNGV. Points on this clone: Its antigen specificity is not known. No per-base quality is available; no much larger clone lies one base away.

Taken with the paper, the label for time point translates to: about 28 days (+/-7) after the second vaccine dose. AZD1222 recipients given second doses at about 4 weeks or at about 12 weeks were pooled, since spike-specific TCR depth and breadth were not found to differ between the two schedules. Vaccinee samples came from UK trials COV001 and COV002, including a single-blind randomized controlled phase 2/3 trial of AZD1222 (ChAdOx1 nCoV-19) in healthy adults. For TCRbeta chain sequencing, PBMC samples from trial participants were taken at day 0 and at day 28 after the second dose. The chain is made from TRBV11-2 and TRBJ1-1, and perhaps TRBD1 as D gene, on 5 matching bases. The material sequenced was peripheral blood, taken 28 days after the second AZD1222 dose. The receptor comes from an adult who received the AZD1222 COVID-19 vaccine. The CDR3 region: CASSLVPGGTEAFF. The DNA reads TGTGCCAGCAGCTTAGTCCCTGGGGGGACTGAAGCTTTCTTT. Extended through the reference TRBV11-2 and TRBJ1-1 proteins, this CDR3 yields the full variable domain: EAGVAQSPRYKIIEKRQSVAFWCNPISGHATLYWYQQILGQGPKLLIQFQNNGVVDDSQLPKDRFSAERLKGVDSTLKIQPAKLEDSAVYLCASSLVPGGTEAFFGQGTRLTVV.